These 14 T cell receptor beta chains were sequenced from one sample in a study of blood T cell repertoires in COVID-19 (dated by TCRdb to 2018 to 2021). The protocol used for the library was the immunoSEQ multiplex PCR assay. The table comes from immuneACCESS by way of TCRdb, which keeps in-frame sequences with V and J called. Part of the clones is missing from these tables; in studies checked, under half for an unresolved V gene and the rest for unknown reasons. For this sample the table gives 130,000 to 150,000 clones, of which about nine tenths were detected only once. The top ten hold 35% to 40% of the sample. Sequencing was performed on peripheral blood. The receptors shown here come from a man aged 45-60 years who had recovered from COVID-19.

This clone showed up many times. This sequence joins TRBV6-5 and TRBJ2-2, with TRBD1 matching over 7 bases. Trimming at V came to 5 bases and at J to 6 bases, leaving 3 bases not matched to a gene. The CDR3 is made up of 13 amino acids. The germline CDR1 and CDR2 sequences are MNHEY and SVGAGI. CDR3 protein: CASSQGDAGELFF. The DNA of the CDR3 is TGTGCCAGCAGTCAGGGGGATGCCGGGGAGCTGTTTTTT.

V usage is TRBV9 and J usage is TRBJ1-2; TRBD1 might be the D (6 bases). This CDR3 has 17 amino acids. Trimming removed 4 bases from V and 0 bases from J, with 19 bases in between. Germline lookup yields CDR1 SGDLS and CDR2 YYNGEE. CDR3 in amino acids: CASSPFLDSRTNYGYTF. The CDR3 DNA reads TGTGCCAGCAGCCCCTTCTTGGACAGCCGGACTAACTATGGCTACACCTTC.

The table lists this clone with a few counts. The sample contains more than one DNA sequence encoding this CDR3. The chain employs TRBV19 and TRBJ2-7; the match to TRBD2 covers 7 bases. Germline CDR1 reads LNHDA; CDR2 reads SQIVND (reference sequence). The CDR3 consists of 15 residues. Trimming took 3 bases from V and 0 from J; bases not matched to a gene: 5. In DNA, the CDR3 is TGTGCCAGTAGTATCGGGGGGACCTACTCCTACGAGCAGTACTTC. Its translation: CASSIGGTYSYEQYF. Variable domain in full (rest from reference TRBV19 and TRBJ2-7): DGGITQSPKYLFRKEGQNVTLSCEQNLNHDAMYWYRQDPGQGLRLIYYSQIVNDFQKGDIAEGYSVSREKKESFPLTVTSAQKNPTAFYLCASSIGGTYSYEQYFGPGTRLTVT.

The chain is built from TRBV28 and TRBJ2-3, with D maybe TRBD2 (7 bases). The CDR3 is 17 amino acids. Trimming left V 6 bases short and J 5 bases short, with 24 bases between. From germline, CDR1 is MDHEN and CDR2 SYDVKM. The CDR3 DNA sequence: TGTGCCAGCAGCCCAACGGGGGAGGGGGGCCTTGAAGATACGCAGTATTTT. This codes for CASSPTGEGGLEDTQYF.

This clone was found a few times. The V and J genes are TRBV11-2 and TRBJ1-3; 7 bases agree with TRBD1. Looked up from germline, CDR1 is SGHAT and CDR2 is FQNNGV. Trimming removed 2 bases from V and 3 bases from J; junction bases left unmatched: 7. The CDR3 is 16 residues long. The CDR3 region is CASSLNPTGVGNTIYF. CDR3 in DNA: TGTGCCAGCAGCTTAAACCCCACAGGGGTTGGAAACACCATATATTTT.

The chain employs TRBV6-2 or TRBV6-3 and TRBJ2-7; D perhaps matches TRBD1 (6 bases). V lost 4 bases, J lost 2 bases, and 9 bases lay in between. There are 13 residues in the CDR3. Germline CDR1 MNHEY, CDR2 SVGEGT. CDR3 residues: CASSFRGPYEQYF. The CDR3 bases are TGTGCCAGCAGTTTCAGGGGTCCCTACGAGCAGTACTTC.

This chain connects TRBV2 to TRBJ2-3; 10 bases agree with TRBD2. Germline values: CDR1 SNHLY, CDR2 FYNNEI. CDR3 size: 13 residues. V lost 11 bases to trimming and J lost 6 bases; unmatched junction nucleotides: 8. CDR3 DNA: TGTGCCGGTACTAGCGGGGTATCGGATACGCAGTATTTT. Its protein product is CAGTSGVSDTQYF.

The chain recombines TRBV19 with TRBJ1-4; 9 bases line up with TRBD1. This CDR3 has 14 amino acids. Trimming removed 6 bases from V and 8 bases from J; junction bases left unmatched: 7. CDR1 and CDR2 from the germline V gene are LNHDA and SQIVND (reference sequence). The CDR3 here is CASSPQGASEKLFF. CDR3 coding DNA: TGTGCCAGTAGCCCACAGGGGGCTTCAGAAAAACTGTTTTTT. Full variable domain (outside the CDR3, taken from reference TRBV19 and TRBJ1-4): DGGITQSPKYLFRKEGQNVTLSCEQNLNHDAMYWYRQDPGQGLRLIYYSQIVNDFQKGDIAEGYSVSREKKESFPLTVTSAQKNPTAFYLCASSPQGASEKLFFGSGTQLSVL.

This rearrangement joins TRBV6-5 to TRBJ2-7; tentative D call: TRBD1 (6 bases). V lost 7 bases to trimming and J lost 3 bases, with 19 bases between them. From germline, CDR1 is MNHEY and CDR2 SVGAGI. The CDR3 is 15 residues long. CDR3 loop: CASTPQGSFGYEQYF. CDR3 DNA sequence: TGTGCCAGCACCCCACAGGGTTCGTTCGGCTACGAGCAGTACTTC.

This clone occurred once. V usage is TRBV6-5 and J usage is TRBJ1-2, with D possibly TRBD1 on 5 matching bases. V was clipped by 4 bases and J by 8 bases, with 8 bases between them. The length of the CDR3 is 11 residues. The V gene's germline CDR1 is MNHEY and CDR2 SVGAGI. The DNA for the CDR3 is TGTGCCAGCAGTTCGGGGGTGGGCTACACCTTC. Residues: CASSSGVGYTF.

The rearrangement uses TRBV27 and TRBJ2-2, with 10 positions matching TRBD2. V shed 6 bases, J shed 4 bases, and the junction held 8 bases outside the gene matches. The CDR3 extends over 16 amino acids. CDR1 is MNHEY, CDR2 SMNVEV, per germline (reference sequence). The CDR3 nucleotides read TGTGCCAGCAGAAGGAGCGGGGGGGCCGCCACCGGGGAGCTGTTTTTT. This sequence encodes CASRRSGGAATGELFF.

The chain has TRBV15 and TRBJ1-6; D ambiguous. Trimming removed 1 base from V and 8 bases from J, with 18 bases in between. Germline CDR1 LNHNV, CDR2 YYDKDF (reference sequence). This CDR3 is 17 amino acids long. CDR3 nucleotide sequence: TGTGCCACCAGCAGAGCTCCAGGTCCAGGTTCGCATTCACCCCTCCACTTT. Translation gives CATSRAPGPGSHSPLHF.

This clone was seen a single time. This rearrangement joins TRBV24-1 to TRBJ2-1, with 7 bases lining up with TRBD2. V shed 6 bases and J 7 bases; nucleotides not matched to a gene: 8. The CDR3 contains 14 residues. Germline V gives CDR1 KGHDR, CDR2 SFDVKD. This CDR3 reads CATSPSGGLNEQFF. In nucleotides, the CDR3 is TGTGCCACCAGTCCTAGCGGTGGGTTAAATGAGCAGTTCTTC.

The chain carries TRBV4-2 and TRBJ2-6, with D maybe TRBD2 (7 bases). Trimming stripped 6 bases from V and 0 bases from J, with 15 bases between. This CDR3 region has 17 residues. CDR1 is LGHNA and CDR2 is YNFKEQ in the germline V gene. CDR3 sequence: CASRSQGGDSGANVLTF. The CDR3 bases are TGTGCCAGCAGGAGCCAAGGGGGGGACTCTGGGGCCAACGTCCTGACTTTC.